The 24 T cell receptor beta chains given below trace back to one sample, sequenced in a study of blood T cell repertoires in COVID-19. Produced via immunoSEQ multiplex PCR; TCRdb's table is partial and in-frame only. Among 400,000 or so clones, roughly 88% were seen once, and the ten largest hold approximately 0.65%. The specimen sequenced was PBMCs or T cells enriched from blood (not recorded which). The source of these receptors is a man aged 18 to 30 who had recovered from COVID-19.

Here the CDR3 reads CASSPRVASSYNEQFF. DNA of the CDR3: TGTGCCAGCAGCCCCCGGGTGGCAAGCTCCTACAATGAGCAGTTCTTC. The chain carries TRBV3-1 (or the pseudogene TRBV3-2) and TRBJ2-1; D gene unclear. The CDR3 has 16 residues. CDR1 and CDR2 from the germline V gene are LGHDT and YNNKEL (reference sequence). The V end lost 4 bases, the J end lost 0 bases, and 13 bases lay between the germline ends.

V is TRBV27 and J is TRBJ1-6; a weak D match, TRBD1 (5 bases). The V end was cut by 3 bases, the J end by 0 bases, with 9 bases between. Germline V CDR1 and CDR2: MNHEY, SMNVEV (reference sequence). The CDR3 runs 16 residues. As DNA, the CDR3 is TGTGCCAGCAGTTTTCGACAGACCTCCTATAATTCACCCCTCCACTTT. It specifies CASSFRQTSYNSPLHF.

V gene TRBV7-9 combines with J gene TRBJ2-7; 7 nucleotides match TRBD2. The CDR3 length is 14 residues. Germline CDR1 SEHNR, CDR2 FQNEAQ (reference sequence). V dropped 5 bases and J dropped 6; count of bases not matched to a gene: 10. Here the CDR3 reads CASSQPGRGVEQYF. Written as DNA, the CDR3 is TGTGCCAGCAGCCAGCCGGGCCGGGGGGTCGAGCAGTACTTC.

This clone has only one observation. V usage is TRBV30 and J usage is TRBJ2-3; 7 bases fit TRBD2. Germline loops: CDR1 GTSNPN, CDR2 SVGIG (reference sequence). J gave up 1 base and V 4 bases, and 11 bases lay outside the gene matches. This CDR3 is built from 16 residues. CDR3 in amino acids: CAWTTIIREGTDTQYF. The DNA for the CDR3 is TGTGCCTGGACTACAATTATACGGGAGGGCACAGATACGCAGTATTTT.

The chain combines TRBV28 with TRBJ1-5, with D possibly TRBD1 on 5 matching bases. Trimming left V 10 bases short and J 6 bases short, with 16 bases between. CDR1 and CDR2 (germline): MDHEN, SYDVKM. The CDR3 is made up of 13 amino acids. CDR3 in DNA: TGTGCCACCCGCGGGGGGACTTCTCAGCCCCAGCATTTT. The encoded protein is CATRGGTSQPQHF. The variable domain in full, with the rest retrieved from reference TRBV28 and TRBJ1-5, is DVKVTQSSRYLVKRTGEKVFLECVQDMDHENMFWYRQDPGLGLRLIYFSYDVKMKEKGDIPEGYSVSREKKERFSLILESASTNQTSMYLCATRGGTSQPQHFGDGTRLSIL.

CDR3 nucleotides: TGTGCCAGCAGTAGGACAGGCCCACTTACTAATGAAAAACTGTTTTTT. Protein: CASSRTGPLTNEKLFF. The chain joins TRBV3-1 (or the pseudogene TRBV3-2) to TRBJ1-4, with 7 positions matching TRBD1. CDR3 length: 16 residues. Germline V lookup: CDR1 LGHDT, CDR2 YNNKEL (reference sequence). J was trimmed by 2 bases and V by 6 bases; bases with no gene match: 9.

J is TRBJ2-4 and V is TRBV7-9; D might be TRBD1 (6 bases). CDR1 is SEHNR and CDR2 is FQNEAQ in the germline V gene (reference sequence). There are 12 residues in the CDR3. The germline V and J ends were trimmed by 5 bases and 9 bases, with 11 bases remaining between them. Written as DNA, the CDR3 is TGTGCCAGCAGCACAGGGTATAGCATTCAGTACTTC. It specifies CASSTGYSIQYF.

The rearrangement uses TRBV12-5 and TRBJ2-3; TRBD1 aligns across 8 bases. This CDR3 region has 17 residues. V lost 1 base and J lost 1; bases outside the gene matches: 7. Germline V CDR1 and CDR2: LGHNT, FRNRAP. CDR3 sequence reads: CASGLAWTGLGTDTQYF. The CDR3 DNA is TGTGCTAGTGGTTTGGCCTGGACAGGGCTTGGCACAGATACGCAGTATTTT.

The CDR3 loop is CASSQVTAGEKLFF. The CDR3 DNA reads as TGTGCCAGCAGCCAAGTTACAGCTGGTGAAAAACTGTTTTTT. V gene TRBV3-1 (or the pseudogene TRBV3-2) combines with J gene TRBJ1-4; D gene ambiguous. V was pared by 1 base and J by 7 bases, with 10 bases between. CDR1 LGHDT and CDR2 YNNKEL come from the germline V gene (reference sequence). This CDR3 spans 14 amino acids.

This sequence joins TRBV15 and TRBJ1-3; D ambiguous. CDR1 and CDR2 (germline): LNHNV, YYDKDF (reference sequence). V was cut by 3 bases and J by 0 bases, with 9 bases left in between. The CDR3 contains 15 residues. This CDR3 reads CATSSGANSGNTIYF. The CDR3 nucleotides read TGTGCCACCAGCAGCGGAGCGAACTCTGGAAACACCATATATTTT.

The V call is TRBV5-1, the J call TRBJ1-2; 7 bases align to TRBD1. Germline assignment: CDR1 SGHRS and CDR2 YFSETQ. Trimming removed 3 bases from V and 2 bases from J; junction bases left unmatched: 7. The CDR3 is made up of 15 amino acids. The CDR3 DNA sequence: TGCGCCAGCAGCTACCTGACAGGGATAAACTATGGCTACACCTTC. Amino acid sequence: CASSYLTGINYGYTF.

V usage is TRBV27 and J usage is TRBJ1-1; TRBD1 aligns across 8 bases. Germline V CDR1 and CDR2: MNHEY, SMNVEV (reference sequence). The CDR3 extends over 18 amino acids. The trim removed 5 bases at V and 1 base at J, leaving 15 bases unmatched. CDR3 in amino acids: CASSPRTGNVKRNTEAFF. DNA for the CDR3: TGTGCCAGCAGTCCCCGGACAGGGAACGTAAAGAGGAACACTGAAGCTTTCTTT.

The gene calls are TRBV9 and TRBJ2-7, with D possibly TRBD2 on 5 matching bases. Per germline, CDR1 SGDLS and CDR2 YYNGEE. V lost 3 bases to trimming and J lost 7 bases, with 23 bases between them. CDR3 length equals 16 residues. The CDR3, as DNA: TGTGCCAGCAGCGCTGCCCCTCGCGGGTGGGGTGAGGAGCAGTACTTC. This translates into CASSAAPRGWGEEQYF.

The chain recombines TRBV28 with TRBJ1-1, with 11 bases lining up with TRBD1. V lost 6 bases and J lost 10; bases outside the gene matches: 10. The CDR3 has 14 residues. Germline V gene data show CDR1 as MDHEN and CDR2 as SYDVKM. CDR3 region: CASSSPSGTGGAFF. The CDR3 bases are TGTGCCAGCAGCAGCCCATCCGGGACAGGGGGAGCTTTCTTT.

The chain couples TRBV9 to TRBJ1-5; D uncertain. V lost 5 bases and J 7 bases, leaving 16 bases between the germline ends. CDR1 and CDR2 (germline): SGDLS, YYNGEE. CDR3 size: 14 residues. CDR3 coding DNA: TGTGCCAGCAGTATCGCCCCAGGTGACCAGCCCCAGCATTTT. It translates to CASSIAPGDQPQHF.

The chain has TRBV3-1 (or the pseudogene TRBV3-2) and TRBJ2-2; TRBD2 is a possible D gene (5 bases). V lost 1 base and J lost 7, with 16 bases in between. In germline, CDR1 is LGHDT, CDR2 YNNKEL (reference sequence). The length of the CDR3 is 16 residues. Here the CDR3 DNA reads TGTGCCAGCAGCCAAGTTAAACCGCTAGCAAGCGGGGAGCTGTTTTTT. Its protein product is CASSQVKPLASGELFF.

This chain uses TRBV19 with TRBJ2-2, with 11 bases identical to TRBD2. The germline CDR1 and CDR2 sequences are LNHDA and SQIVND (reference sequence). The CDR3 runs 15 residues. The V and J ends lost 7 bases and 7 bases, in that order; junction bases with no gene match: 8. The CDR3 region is CASKLAGDRIGELFF. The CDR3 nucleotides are TGTGCCAGTAAACTAGCGGGGGATCGAATCGGGGAGCTGTTTTTT.

CDR3 sequence (DNA): TGTGCCAGCAGTTTTGGGCCCCTCTACAATGAGCAGTTCTTC. It encodes CASSFGPLYNEQFF. This sequence joins TRBV27 and TRBJ2-1; no definite D call. The germline CDR1 and CDR2 sequences are MNHEY and SMNVEV (reference sequence). The CDR3 has 14 amino acids. With 3 bases removed from V and 3 bases from J, the gap between germline ends came to 9 bases.

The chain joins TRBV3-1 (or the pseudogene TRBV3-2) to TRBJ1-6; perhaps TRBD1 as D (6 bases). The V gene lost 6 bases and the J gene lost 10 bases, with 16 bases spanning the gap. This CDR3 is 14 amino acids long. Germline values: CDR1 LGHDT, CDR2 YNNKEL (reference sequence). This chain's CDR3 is CASRGTGSLSPLHF. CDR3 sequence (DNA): TGTGCCAGCAGGGGTACAGGGAGTCTCTCACCCCTCCACTTT.

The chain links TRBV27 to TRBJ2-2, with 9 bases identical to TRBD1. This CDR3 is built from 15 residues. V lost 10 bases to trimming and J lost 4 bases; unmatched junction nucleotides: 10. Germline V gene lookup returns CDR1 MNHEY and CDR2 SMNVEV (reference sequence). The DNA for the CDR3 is TGTGCCACCCGGGACAGGGTTAAGGCCACCGGGGAGCTGTTTTTT. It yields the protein CATRDRVKATGELFF.

The DNA for the CDR3 is TGTGCCAGCCGCGCAGGGGGCGATTTTGGCTACACCTTC. It translates to CASRAGGDFGYTF. The chain carries TRBV6-5 and TRBJ1-2, with 8 nucleotides matching TRBD1. Germline V gives CDR1 MNHEY, CDR2 SVGAGI. The V segment lost 8 bases and the J segment 7 bases; nucleotides outside the gene matches: 9. The CDR3 runs to 13 residues.

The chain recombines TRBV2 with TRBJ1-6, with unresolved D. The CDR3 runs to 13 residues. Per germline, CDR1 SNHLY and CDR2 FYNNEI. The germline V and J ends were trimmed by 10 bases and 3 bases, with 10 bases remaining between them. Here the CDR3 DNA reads TGTGCCACTACAGAAAACTATAATTCACCCCTCCACTTT. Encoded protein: CATTENYNSPLHF.

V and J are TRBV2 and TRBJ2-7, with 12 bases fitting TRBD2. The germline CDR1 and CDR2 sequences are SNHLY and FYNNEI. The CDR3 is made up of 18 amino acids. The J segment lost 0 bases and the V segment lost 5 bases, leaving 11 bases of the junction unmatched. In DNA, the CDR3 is TGTGCCAGCAGTCTTGGGGGGACTAGCGGGTATTCCTCCTACGAGCAGTACTTC. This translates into CASSLGGTSGYSSYEQYF.

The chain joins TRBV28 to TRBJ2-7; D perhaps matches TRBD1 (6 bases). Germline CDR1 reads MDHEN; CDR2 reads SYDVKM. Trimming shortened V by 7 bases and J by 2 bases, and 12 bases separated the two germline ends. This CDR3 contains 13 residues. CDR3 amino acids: CASTSWGPYEQYF. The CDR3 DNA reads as TGTGCCAGCACTTCCTGGGGGCCCTACGAGCAGTACTTC.